This section outlines one T cell receptor (beta chain) sequence together with its context. As yet, its antigen is unknown. The sample originates from a study of CD8 T cells in ankylosing spondylitis. Broader study findings: Matched synovial fluid from ankylosing spondylitis patients was reported to be enriched for disease-linked clones. Among TCR beta sequences, a motif of eight or nine highly homologous variants appeared characteristic of ankylosing spondylitis blood.

Generation of TCR beta libraries employed quantitative 5'-RACE incorporating molecular barcodes. TCRdb ran MiXCR on the 5' RACE reads and lists one entry per CDR3 protein. The sample lists about 220,000 distinct CDR3 sequences, around 6.6% occurring once. CDR1 is WNHNN and CDR2 is SYGVQD in the germline V gene (reference sequence). Trimming at V came to 8 bases and at J to 2 bases, leaving 3 bases not matched to a gene. The CDR3 loop spans 12 amino acids. The chain combines TRBV10-1 with TRBJ2-7; 7 bases map to TRBD1. The TCR was taken from a male donor with ankylosing spondylitis. The sequenced sample was blood, either unsorted or a sorted T cell fraction (not recorded which). The CDR3 DNA reads as TGCGCCAGCGGGGACAGTACCTACGAGCAGTACTTC. This gives the protein CASGDSTYEQYF.